One sample yielded the 22 T cell receptor beta chains listed below, sequenced in a study of tumor-infiltrating lymphocytes in primary liver carcinoma. Starting material of about 480 ng total RNA yielded TCR beta cDNA via a constant-region primer. Nested multiplex PCR, run for three rounds with slightly modified ARM-PCR, yielded TCR beta libraries. With TRBV1-TRBV30 forward primers and a C-beta reverse primer, the first two PCR rounds were run for approximately 10 cycles each. TCRdb reprocessed the multiplex PCR reads with MiXCR, giving one entry per CDR3 protein. This table has roughly 45,000 distinct CDR3 sequences, just over 70% appearing once. Between about 19 and 34 mg of unsorted bulk tissue served as the source from which RNA and DNA were co-extracted. Material for sequencing was liver tumor tissue from sampling region 5. Subset in this sample: tumor region T5, tumor centre. The receptors derive from a man aged 35-49 years with primary liver carcinoma and hepatitis B virus infection.

The CDR3 sequence: CASSQASSGSCKQYF. CDR3 DNA sequence: TGCGCCAGCAGCCAAGCTTCTAGCGGGAGCTGCAAGCAGTACTTC. The V and J genes are TRBV4-1 and TRBJ2-7; 10 positions match TRBD2. The CDR3 is made up of 15 amino acids. V gave up 1 base and J gave up 8 bases; unmatched junction bases: 8. Germline V gene lookup returns CDR1 MGHRA and CDR2 YSYEKL.

This clonotype was counted once. One junction end does not reproduce the germline sequence, and a read error may be involved. The chain has TRBV11-2 and TRBJ2-7; D not certain. CDR3 length: 11 amino acids. Germline CDR1 and CDR2: SGHAT and FQNNGV. The CDR3 DNA reads TGTGCCAGCAGCTTTGTCTACGTGCAGTACTTC. It yields the protein CASSFVYVQYF.

The V and J genes are TRBV29-1 and TRBJ2-7, with D possibly being TRBD1 (6 bases). The V and J ends lost 7 bases and 5 bases respectively, with 21 bases between them. CDR3 length equals 14 residues. The germline V gene has CDR1 SQVTM and CDR2 ANQGSEA. CDR3 nucleotides: TGCAGCGCTGGAGCCGGGACAAGGGACGACGAGCAGTACTTC. This translates into CSAGAGTRDDEQYF.

The chain uses TRBV7-2 and TRBJ2-5, with TRBD2 identical over 10 bases. After removal of 1 base from V and 4 bases from J, the junction contained 9 bases not matched to a gene. This CDR3 has 17 amino acids. Germline V gene data show CDR1 as SGHTA and CDR2 as FQGNSA. CDR3 bases: TGTGCCAGCAGCTTAGGAATTCGGAGCGGGGGGGTAGAGACCCAGTACTTC. Its protein product is CASSLGIRSGGVETQYF.

Notes on this clonotype: One end of the junction varies from germline; a read error may be responsible. This sequence joins TRBV7-9 and TRBJ2-7; TRBD2 matches at 7 bases. Germline assignment: CDR1 SEHNR and CDR2 FQNEAQ (reference sequence). The CDR3 spans 14 residues. The CDR3 here is CAISLGDYYYEQYF. The CDR3 nucleotides are TGTGCCATCAGCTTAGGGGACTATTACTACGAGCAGTACTTC.

The J gene is TRBJ2-7, the V gene TRBV29-1; TRBD1 matches at 9 bases. The V gene's germline CDR1 is SQVTM and CDR2 ANQGSEA. V lost 7 bases, J lost 5 bases, and 12 bases stayed unmatched. The CDR3 runs to 14 residues. CDR3 sequence: CSAGVWTGDNEQYF. The CDR3 DNA is TGCAGCGCTGGAGTCTGGACAGGGGACAACGAGCAGTACTTC.

This sequence joins TRBV29-1 and TRBJ2-2; 7 positions match TRBD2. Germline CDR1 SQVTM, CDR2 ANQGSEA. Germline trimming cut 0 bases from V and 6 bases from J; bases unmatched to any gene: 7. CDR3 length: 15 residues. The CDR3 nucleotides are TGCAGCGTTGAAGACGGCGCGGGAGCCTCCGGGGAGCTGTTTTTT. This gives the protein CSVEDGAGASGELFF.

Remarks on this clonotype: A much larger clone lies one base from this, so it may be a read error. The J gene is TRBJ2-5, the V gene TRBV12-3 or TRBV12-4; maybe TRBD2 (5 bases). The CDR3 sequence is 14 residues long. V was cut by 7 bases and J by 3 bases, with 15 bases left in between. CDR3 sequence reads: CASNSDRAEETQYF. The DNA for the CDR3 is TGTGCCAGCAATTCAGATCGAGCGGAAGAGACCCAGTACTTC.

This clonotype counts as medium-sized. The chain has TRBV11-3 and TRBJ2-1; TRBD2 might be the D (6 bases). The germline CDR1 and CDR2 sequences are SGHNT and YENEEA. The CDR3 is 13 amino acids. V was trimmed by 3 bases and J by 7 bases, leaving 10 bases between them. The CDR3 region is CASSFTGGNEQFF. The DNA for the CDR3 is TGTGCCAGCAGCTTTACTGGGGGGAATGAGCAGTTCTTC.

This clonotype was recorded at least ten times. The chain has TRBV29-1 and TRBJ1-2; D is undetermined. V was trimmed by 7 bases and J by 7 bases, leaving 16 bases between them. There are 12 residues in the CDR3. Germline assignment: CDR1 SQVTM and CDR2 ANQGSEA. CDR3 bases: TGCAGCGCGGTGCGCGGGGTTTTTGGCTACACCTTC. As protein: CSAVRGVFGYTF.

Note on this clonotype: A much larger clone sits a single nucleotide away, making a read error possible. The rearrangement links TRBV5-4 to TRBJ2-3, with D maybe TRBD2 (7 bases). The germline V and J ends were trimmed by 6 bases and 2 bases, with 19 bases remaining between them. Germline V gene sequence: CDR1 SGHNT, CDR2 YYREEE (reference sequence). This CDR3 is 16 amino acids long. In DNA, the CDR3 is TGTGCCAGCAACCAACCGGGGGGCGGATTCACAGATACGCAGTATTTT. Amino acid sequence: CASNQPGGGFTDTQYF.

This clonotype occurred many times. The chain joins TRBV2 to TRBJ1-2, with D unresolved. CDR1 and CDR2 from the germline V gene are SNHLY and FYNNEI. V lost 3 bases and J 8 bases, leaving 25 bases between the germline ends. The CDR3 runs 17 residues. CDR3 DNA: TGTGCCAGCAGTGAGCTAGGAGCCCTCAATATCTACGAGGGCTACACCTTC. It codes for CASSELGALNIYEGYTF. Variable domain in full (rest from reference TRBV2 and TRBJ1-2): EPEVTQTPSHQVTQMGQEVILRCVPISNHLYFYWYRQILGQKVEFLVSFYNNEISEKSEIFDDQFSVERPDGSNFTLKIRSTKLEDSAMYFCASSELGALNIYEGYTFGSGTRLTVV.

The V call is TRBV12-3 or TRBV12-4, the J call TRBJ2-1, with D unclear. The CDR3 is 13 amino acids. Between the trimmed V and J ends, which lost 9 bases and 12 bases, there was a span of 21 bases. For the CDR3, the DNA is TGTGCCAGTATGGTAAGAGCCTACAATAGGCAGTTCTTC. It encodes CASMVRAYNRQFF.

Note on this clonotype: At one end the junction does not follow the germline gene, possibly because of a read error. The gene calls are TRBV6-5 and TRBJ2-2; TRBD2 is a possible D gene (5 bases). The germline V gene encodes CDR1 MNHEY and CDR2 SVGAGI. The CDR3 runs 14 residues. The CDR3 region has the DNA TGTGCCAACAGTTTAAAACCGAACACCGGGAAGCTGTTTTTT. Amino acid sequence: CANSLKPNTGKLFF.

On this clonotype itself: Its ends do not fully match the called genes, so a read error is possible. The chain has TRBV28 and TRBJ2-1, with unresolved D. CDR1 is MDHEN and CDR2 is SYDVKM in the germline V gene. CDR3 length: 15 residues. The DNA for the CDR3 is TGTGCCACCATCCAGTGGAACTCCCCCTACAATGAGCAGTCCTTC. Translated: CATIQWNSPYNEQSF.

This clonotype was recorded only once. An end of the junction does not agree with germline; a read error may underlie this. The chain links TRBV6-1 to TRBJ1-6; D ambiguous. The CDR3 contains 13 residues. The V gene's germline CDR1 is MNHNS and CDR2 SASEGT. This chain's CDR3 is CASRTADNSPLRF. In DNA, the CDR3 is TGTGCCAGCAGGACGGCCGATAATTCACCCCTCCGCTTT.

To note about this clonotype: The junction departs from the called germline gene at one end, perhaps through a read error. The chain links TRBV12-5 to TRBJ2-3; 8 nucleotides align to TRBD2. The CDR3 is 15 amino acids. In germline, CDR1 is LGHNT, CDR2 FRNRAP. The CDR3: CASGRGGSNTDTQYF. The CDR3 DNA sequence: TGTGCTAGTGGTCGGGGGGGAAGCAACACAGATACACAGTATTTT.

Of note for this clonotype: A clone one base away is much larger, so this may be a read error. The chain is built from TRBV7-9 and TRBJ2-7, with TRBD2 as a possible D gene (5 bases). The germline V gene encodes CDR1 SEHNR and CDR2 FQNEAQ (reference sequence). This CDR3 contains 14 residues. The CDR3 DNA is TGTGCCAACAGCCCGCGGGTAAGCTCCTACGAGCAGTACTTC. Translation: CANSPRVSSYEQYF.

On this clonotype itself: The missing conserved phenylalanine or tryptophan at the end of this CDR3 makes a read error likely. The genes are TRBV28 and TRBJ1-1; D may be TRBD1 (5 bases). CDR1 MDHEN and CDR2 SYDVKM come from the germline V gene. This CDR3 has 14 residues. The DNA for the CDR3 is TGTGTCAGTCACAGCCGGGGGTTGAACACTGAAGCTTTCCTT. Its translation is CVSHSRGLNTEAFL.

On this clonotype itself: One junction end does not reproduce the germline sequence, and a read error may be involved. In DNA, the CDR3 is TGTGCCAGCATTTTGAACTCCGTCACAGGTACGCAGTATTTT. This codes for CASILNSVTGTQYF. This sequence joins TRBV28 and TRBJ2-3, with TRBD1 as a possible D gene (5 bases). Germline V gives CDR1 MDHEN, CDR2 SYDVKM. This CDR3 contains 14 residues.

In the case of this clonotype: A much larger clone differs by one base, so this may be a read error. The rearrangement joins TRBV21-1 to TRBJ2-1; TRBD1 is the table's D call and was not checked against the DNA. TRBV21-1 is termed a pseudogene. The CDR3 totals 15 residues. CDR3 residues: CASSTQVRQSSEQFF. CDR3 in DNA: TGTGCCAGCAGCACCCAAGTCAGACAGTCAAGTGAGCAGTTCTTC.

With respect to this clonotype: A junction end diverges from the germline sequence, so it may reflect a read error. This chain links TRBV12-3 or TRBV12-4 with TRBJ2-2, with D maybe TRBD2 (5 bases). The CDR3 has 14 amino acids. The CDR3 region is CASIEPENTGELFF. CDR3 coding DNA: TGTGCCAGCATCGAGCCAGAGAACACCGGGGAACTGTTTTTT.